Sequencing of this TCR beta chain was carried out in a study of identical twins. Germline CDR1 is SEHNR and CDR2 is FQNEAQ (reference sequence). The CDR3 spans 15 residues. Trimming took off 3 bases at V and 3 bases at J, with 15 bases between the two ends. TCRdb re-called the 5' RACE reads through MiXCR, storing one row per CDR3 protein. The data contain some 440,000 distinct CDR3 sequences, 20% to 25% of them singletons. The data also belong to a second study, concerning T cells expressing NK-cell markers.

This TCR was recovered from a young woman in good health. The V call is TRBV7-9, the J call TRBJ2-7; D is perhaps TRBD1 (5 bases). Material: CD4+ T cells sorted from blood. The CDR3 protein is CASSLGGAGRYEQYF. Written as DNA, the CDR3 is TGTGCCAGCAGCTTGGGCGGAGCAGGGCGCTACGAGCAGTACTTC.